A selection of T cell receptor beta chains follows, all from one sample in a study of breast tumors, draining lymph nodes, adjacent tissues. TCRdb processed the multiplex PCR reads anew with MiXCR; each CDR3 protein has one entry. The sample has 130,000 or so distinct CDR3 sequences; around 21% are singletons. Source material: axillary lymph node tissue. Receptor source: a female donor with breast cancer. Some clones in this sample may be carry-over from other donors' samples. CDR3s include the opening cysteine and the closing phenylalanine or tryptophan. Fields, in order: clone size, D gene, J gene, V gene, CDR3 protein, CDR3 DNA. D genes are given only for firm matches. Some rows mark clone size as missing; the rest say once, few, many or name a class of expanded clone.

clone_size: many; d_call: NA; j_call: TRBJ2-3; v_call: TRBV2; cdr3_aa: CASLGWPSDTQYF; cdr3_nt: TGTGCCAGCCTGGGTTGGCCGTCAGATACGCAGTATTTT
clone_size: many; d_call: TRBD2; j_call: TRBJ2-1; v_call: TRBV7-8; cdr3_aa: CASSHGLAGVGNEQFF; cdr3_nt: TGTGCCAGCAGCCACGGACTAGCGGGAGTTGGTAATGAGCAGTTCTTC
clone_size: NA; d_call: TRBD2; j_call: TRBJ2-2; v_call: TRBV30; cdr3_aa: CAWKRAGRDTGELFF; cdr3_nt: TGTGCCTGGAAAAGGGCCGGGAGGGACACCGGGGAGCTGTTTTTT
clone_size: NA; d_call: NA; j_call: TRBJ2-7; v_call: TRBV5-5; cdr3_aa: CAGSPGGYEQYF; cdr3_nt: TGTGCCGGCAGCCCTGGGGGGTACGAGCAGTACTTC
clone_size: many; d_call: NA; j_call: TRBJ1-5; v_call: TRBV30; cdr3_aa: CAWSGSGRQPQHF; cdr3_nt: TGTGCCTGGAGCGGTTCAGGGCGTCAGCCCCAGCATTTT
clone_size: many; d_call: TRBD1; j_call: TRBJ2-1; v_call: TRBV7-9; cdr3_aa: CASSLLGRGKTYNEQFF; cdr3_nt: TGTGCCAGCAGCTTATTGGGCAGGGGGAAAACCTACAATGAGCAGTTCTTC
clone_size: many; d_call: NA; j_call: TRBJ2-2; v_call: TRBV24-1; cdr3_aa: CATSDSGLLNTGELFF; cdr3_nt: TGTGCCACCAGTGATTCGGGTCTTCTGAACACCGGGGAGCTGTTTTTT
clone_size: many; d_call: TRBD1; j_call: TRBJ2-7; v_call: TRBV20-1; cdr3_aa: CSAIRDSPYEQYF; cdr3_nt: TGCAGTGCTATCCGGGACAGTCCCTACGAGCAGTACTTC
clone_size: many; d_call: NA; j_call: TRBJ2-1; v_call: TRBV5-1; cdr3_aa: CASSSPLNEQFF; cdr3_nt: TGCGCCAGCAGCTCCCCGTTGAATGAGCAGTTCTTC
clone_size: few; d_call: NA; j_call: TRBJ2-7; v_call: TRBV6-4; cdr3_aa: CASSVPAGSYEQYF; cdr3_nt: TGTGCCAGCAGTGTTCCAGCGGGCTCCTACGAGCAGTACTTC
clone_size: many; d_call: TRBD2; j_call: TRBJ2-5; v_call: TRBV11-2; cdr3_aa: CASSLSPSGMLETQYF; cdr3_nt: TGTGCCAGCAGCTTATCTCCTAGCGGGATGTTGGAGACCCAGTACTTC
clone_size: many; d_call: NA; j_call: TRBJ2-3; v_call: TRBV20-1; cdr3_aa: CSAHGTSTDTQYF; cdr3_nt: TGCAGTGCTCACGGAACTAGCACAGATACGCAGTATTTT
clone_size: NA; d_call: NA; j_call: TRBJ2-3; v_call: TRBV27; cdr3_aa: CASSFGGGLGDTQYF; cdr3_nt: TGTGCCAGCAGTTTTGGGGGGGGCCTTGGAGATACGCAGTATTTT
clone_size: many; d_call: NA; j_call: TRBJ2-2; v_call: TRBV4-2; cdr3_aa: CASSPSTGSTGELFF; cdr3_nt: TGTGCCAGCAGCCCATCTACAGGGTCCACCGGGGAGCTGTTTTTT
clone_size: many; d_call: NA; j_call: TRBJ2-3; v_call: TRBV18; cdr3_aa: CASSPPSSPDTQYF; cdr3_nt: TGTGCCAGCTCACCTCCCTCCTCCCCCGATACGCAGTATTTT
clone_size: NA; d_call: NA; j_call: TRBJ1-1; v_call: TRBV7-9; cdr3_aa: CASSWDNTEAFF; cdr3_nt: TGTGCCAGCAGCTGGGACAACACTGAAGCTTTCTTT
clone_size: many; d_call: NA; j_call: TRBJ2-1; v_call: TRBV7-3; cdr3_aa: CASSLQSDNEQFF; cdr3_nt: TGTGCCAGCAGCTTACAATCCGACAATGAGCAGTTCTTC
clone_size: many; d_call: TRBD2; j_call: TRBJ2-7; v_call: TRBV20-1; cdr3_aa: CSARDQGLADYEQYF; cdr3_nt: TGCAGTGCTAGAGATCAGGGACTAGCGGATTACGAGCAGTACTTC
clone_size: NA; d_call: NA; j_call: TRBJ2-5; v_call: TRBV3-1; cdr3_aa: CASSPGHQETQYF; cdr3_nt: TGTGCCAGCAGCCCCGGACACCAAGAGACCCAGTACTTC
clone_size: few; d_call: NA; j_call: TRBJ2-3; v_call: TRBV28; cdr3_aa: CANRSSGYVEITDTQYF; cdr3_nt: TGTGCCAACAGATCTTCCGGGTATGTGGAAATCACAGATACGCAGTATTTT
clone_size: many; d_call: TRBD1; j_call: TRBJ2-3; v_call: TRBV6-4; cdr3_aa: CASRTGTGPTDTQYF; cdr3_nt: TGTGCCAGCAGAACCGGGACAGGGCCCACAGATACGCAGTATTTT